This TCR beta chain appears in the sequencing data of a study of blood T cell repertoires in COVID-19. Study-level information: From T cells, B-cell-depleted T cells, or PBMCs came the material, which was cDNA or gDNA.

Under the authors' procedure: Amplification with reference gene primers provided the estimates of nucleated cell counts. Data came from immunoSEQ multiplex PCR; TCRdb stores just in-frame clones and leaves some out. V, J and clone size were drawn from that table, and D and trimming were deduced from the DNA. The sample contains tens of thousands of clones, more than 65% of which appear only once. This TCR was recovered from a man aged 80 or over with active or convalescent COVID-19. The specimen was peripheral blood.

The CDR3 nucleotides are TGTGCCAGCAGACAGAACTCAGCACCCCTCCACTTT. Its protein product is CASRQNSAPLHF. The chain recombines TRBV6-5 with TRBJ1-6; D is unclear. V lost 6 bases to trimming and J lost 11 bases, with 11 bases between them. Germline assignment: CDR1 MNHEY and CDR2 SVGAGI. This CDR3 is built from 12 residues.